Reported below is one TCR beta chain. No antigen is known for it. Measured with immunoSEQ multiplex PCR; TCRdb has only the in-frame clones, and not every one. Of about 140,000 clones listed, less than 95% were seen once; the top ten hold roughly 7.1%. This entry belongs to a study of T cell responses to AZD1222 COVID-19 vaccine. General study findings and limits: Unmutated regions of variants are reportedly targeted by nearly half of spike-specific TCRs. Donors were chiefly white British, with a greater number of females, and clonal diversity was perhaps underestimated. Following two doses of AZD1222, Spike-specific TCR breadth and depth rose. It was only after the peak T cell response that any repertoires were sampled.

This clonotype originated in an adult who received the MenACWY meningococcal vaccine as a control. Here the sequenced sample was peripheral blood, taken 28 days after the second dose of the MenACWY control vaccine.

The CDR3 spells CASSQEFRAAEQYF. As DNA, the CDR3 is TGTGCCAGCAGCCAAGAGTTCAGGGCGGCCGAGCAGTACTTC. The chain links TRBV3-1 (or the pseudogene TRBV3-2) to TRBJ2-7; D might be TRBD1 (5 bases). V shed 0 bases and J shed 6 bases, with 12 bases lying between them. CDR1 LGHDT and CDR2 YNNKEL come from the germline V gene (reference sequence). The CDR3 runs 14 residues.